This T cell receptor (beta chain) derives from a study of blood T cell repertoires in COVID-19. Whole-study context: Italy, Spain and the United States were the sources of the convalescent and acute COVID-19 samples. T cells, B-cell-depleted T cells, or PBMCs supplied cDNA or gDNA.

The CDR3 is 17 amino acids. V lost 0 bases and J 3 bases, leaving 14 bases between the germline ends. Germline lookup yields CDR1 LGHNT and CDR2 FRNRAP. Study processing details: Amplification from reference gene primers served as the basis for estimated nucleated cell counts. Some clones are missing from TCRdb's copy, which holds only in-frame ones; the method was immunoSEQ multiplex PCR. V, J and clone size reflect that table, while D and trimming were determined from the DNA. The table lists a few hundred thousand clones, roughly 89% of them singletons. This sequence originates from a woman aged 40 to 55 who had recovered from COVID-19. V and J are TRBV12-5 and TRBJ2-2; weak D call: TRBD1 (5 bases). Sequenced material: peripheral blood. The DNA for the CDR3 is TGTGCTAGTGGTTTGGTGCAAGGGGTATTGTACACCGGGGAGCTGTTTTTT. It specifies CASGLVQGVLYTGELFF.